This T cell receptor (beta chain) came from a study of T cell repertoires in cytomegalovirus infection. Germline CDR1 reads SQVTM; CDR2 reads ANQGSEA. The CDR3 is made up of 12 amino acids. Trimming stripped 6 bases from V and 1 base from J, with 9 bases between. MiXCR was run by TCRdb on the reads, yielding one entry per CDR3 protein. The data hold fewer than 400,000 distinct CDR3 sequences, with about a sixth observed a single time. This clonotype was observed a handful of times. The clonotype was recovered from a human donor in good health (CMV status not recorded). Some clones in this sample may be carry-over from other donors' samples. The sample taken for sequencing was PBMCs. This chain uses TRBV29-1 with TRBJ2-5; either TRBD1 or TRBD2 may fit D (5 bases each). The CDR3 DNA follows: TGCAGCGTGGGACGGAGCCAAGAGACCCAGTACTTC. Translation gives CSVGRSQETQYF.